This is a list of T cell receptor beta chains from one sample in a study of cytomegalovirus exposure and HLA in healthy donors. Profiling relied on immunoSEQ multiplex PCR, and the TCRdb table lists in-frame clones only, not all of them. The table has about 82,000 clones, over 75% seen once. The sequencing sample was made of PBMCs. The receptors here all came from a human donor in good health. Each CDR3 is given with its conserved first and last residue. The order of the fields is V gene, clone size, D gene, J gene, CDR3 protein, CDR3 DNA. D genes are given only for firm matches. A clone size is listed for some rows: how often the clone was seen (once, few, many), or a class if it is expanded.

V gene: TRBV6-5
clone size: few
D gene: NA
J gene: TRBJ1-6
CDR3 protein: CASSRGTLDSPLHF
CDR3 DNA: TGTGCCAGCAGTAGGGGGACCCTGGATTCACCCCTCCACTTT

V gene: TRBV5-4
clone size: NA
D gene: TRBD1
J gene: TRBJ2-7
CDR3 protein: CASSLPGQGAYEQYF
CDR3 DNA: TGTGCCAGCAGCTTGCCGGGACAGGGGGCGTACGAGCAGTACTTC

V gene: TRBV5-6
clone size: NA
D gene: NA
J gene: TRBJ1-5
CDR3 protein: CASSLQPYSNQPQNF
CDR3 DNA: TGTGCCAGCAGCTTGCAACCGTATAGCAATCAGCCCCAGAATTTT

V gene: TRBV6-1
clone size: NA
D gene: TRBD2
J gene: TRBJ2-5
CDR3 protein: CASRSLAGNSETQYF
CDR3 DNA: TGTGCCAGCAGGTCACTAGCGGGGAATTCGGAGACCCAGTACTTC

V gene: TRBV2
clone size: NA
D gene: TRBD2
J gene: TRBJ2-2
CDR3 protein: CASSEGGGYTGELFF
CDR3 DNA: TGTGCCAGCAGTGAAGGCGGGGGTTACACCGGGGAGCTGTTTTTT

V gene: TRBV2
clone size: NA
D gene: TRBD2
J gene: TRBJ2-1
CDR3 protein: CASSEPLAGANEQFF
CDR3 DNA: TGTGCCAGCAGTGAGCCACTAGCGGGGGCGAATGAGCAGTTCTTC

V gene: TRBV19
clone size: NA
D gene: TRBD1
J gene: TRBJ2-7
CDR3 protein: CASSYRGISYEQYF
CDR3 DNA: TGTGCCAGTAGCTACAGGGGTATCTCCTACGAGCAGTACTTC

V gene: TRBV7-9
clone size: NA
D gene: TRBD1
J gene: TRBJ1-1
CDR3 protein: CASSSRTGTGRPEAFF
CDR3 DNA: TGTGCCAGCAGTTCCAGAACCGGGACAGGGCGTCCTGAAGCTTTCTTT

V gene: TRBV15
clone size: once
D gene: NA
J gene: TRBJ1-4
CDR3 protein: CATSRENGGQEKLFF
CDR3 DNA: TGTGCCACCAGCAGAGAGAATGGAGGACAGGAAAAACTGTTTTTT

V gene: TRBV27
clone size: NA
D gene: NA
J gene: TRBJ1-4
CDR3 protein: CASTMRGGSTNEKLFF
CDR3 DNA: TGTGCCAGCACCATGCGGGGGGGATCGACTAATGAAAAACTGTTTTTT

V gene: TRBV9
clone size: once
D gene: TRBD1
J gene: TRBJ2-1
CDR3 protein: CASSVEGGGQGAGNEQFF
CDR3 DNA: TGTGCCAGCAGCGTAGAGGGGGGGGGACAGGGGGCGGGCAATGAGCAGTTCTTC

V gene: TRBV5-1
clone size: once
D gene: TRBD2
J gene: TRBJ2-5
CDR3 protein: CASIEAGGETQYF
CDR3 DNA: TGCGCCAGCATCGAGGCGGGGGGAGAGACCCAGTACTTC

V gene: TRBV5-1
clone size: NA
D gene: TRBD1
J gene: TRBJ1-1
CDR3 protein: CASSIKGQQNTEAFF
CDR3 DNA: TGCGCCAGCAGCATTAAGGGACAGCAGAACACTGAAGCTTTCTTT

V gene: TRBV15
clone size: NA
D gene: NA
J gene: TRBJ2-1
CDR3 protein: CATSRVDFSYSYNEQFF
CDR3 DNA: TGTGCCACCAGCAGGGTAGACTTCTCATACTCCTACAATGAGCAGTTCTTC

V gene: TRBV6-6
clone size: NA
D gene: NA
J gene: TRBJ1-1
CDR3 protein: CASSYEKNTEAFF
CDR3 DNA: TGTGCCAGCAGTTACGAGAAGAACACTGAAGCTTTCTTT

V gene: TRBV13
clone size: NA
D gene: TRBD1
J gene: TRBJ1-3
CDR3 protein: CASSLTGTGNTIYF
CDR3 DNA: TGTGCCAGCAGCTTGACAGGGACTGGAAACACCATATATTTT

V gene: TRBV2
clone size: NA
D gene: TRBD1
J gene: TRBJ2-5
CDR3 protein: CASSADREETQYF
CDR3 DNA: TGTGCCAGCAGCGCGGACAGGGAAGAGACCCAGTACTTC

V gene: TRBV6-4
clone size: NA
D gene: TRBD1
J gene: TRBJ2-3
CDR3 protein: CASSEEDRATDTQYF
CDR3 DNA: TGTGCCAGCAGTGAGGAGGACAGGGCCACAGATACGCAGTATTTT

V gene: TRBV28
clone size: once
D gene: NA
J gene: TRBJ2-7
CDR3 protein: CASSLGGQQYF
CDR3 DNA: TGTGCCAGCAGTTTAGGAGGCCAGCAGTACTTC

V gene: TRBV2
clone size: NA
D gene: TRBD1
J gene: TRBJ1-4
CDR3 protein: CASRTGGSNEKLFF
CDR3 DNA: TGTGCCAGCAGAACAGGGGGATCTAATGAAAAACTGTTTTTT

V gene: TRBV15
clone size: NA
D gene: TRBD2
J gene: TRBJ2-7
CDR3 protein: CATSSPRTGGLYEQYF
CDR3 DNA: TGTGCCACCAGCAGCCCAAGGACGGGGGGGCTGTACGAGCAGTACTTC

V gene: TRBV5-1
clone size: NA
D gene: TRBD2
J gene: TRBJ2-7
CDR3 protein: CASSPREGLRYEQYF
CDR3 DNA: TGCGCCAGCAGCCCAAGGGAGGGACTTCGATACGAGCAGTACTTC

V gene: TRBV2
clone size: NA
D gene: NA
J gene: TRBJ1-1
CDR3 protein: CASTLEGEAFF
CDR3 DNA: TGTGCCAGCACTCTAGAAGGCGAAGCTTTCTTT

V gene: TRBV6-1
clone size: NA
D gene: TRBD1
J gene: TRBJ1-6
CDR3 protein: CASSDQGASYNSPLNF
CDR3 DNA: TGTGCCAGCAGTGACCAGGGGGCGTCCTATAATTCACCCCTCAACTTT

V gene: TRBV5-4
clone size: NA
D gene: TRBD2
J gene: TRBJ2-7
CDR3 protein: CASSLASSGGNEQYF
CDR3 DNA: TGTGCCAGCAGCTTGGCGTCTAGCGGGGGGAACGAGCAGTACTTC

V gene: TRBV6-5
clone size: NA
D gene: TRBD1
J gene: TRBJ1-5
CDR3 protein: CASRPDRDGQPQNF
CDR3 DNA: TGTGCCAGCAGACCCGACAGGGACGGTCAGCCCCAGAATTTT

V gene: TRBV5-6
clone size: NA
D gene: NA
J gene: TRBJ1-2
CDR3 protein: CASSVQGSYGYTF
CDR3 DNA: TGTGCCAGCAGCGTACAGGGCAGCTATGGCTACACCTTC

V gene: TRBV4-1
clone size: NA
D gene: NA
J gene: TRBJ1-5
CDR3 protein: CASSQVAGDNQPQHF
CDR3 DNA: TGCGCCAGCAGCCAAGTGGCAGGGGATAATCAGCCCCAGCATTTT

V gene: TRBV6-1
clone size: NA
D gene: NA
J gene: TRBJ1-6
CDR3 protein: CASMVRGNNSPLHF
CDR3 DNA: TGTGCCAGCATGGTAAGGGGGAATAATTCACCCCTCCACTTT

V gene: TRBV14
clone size: NA
D gene: NA
J gene: TRBJ2-1
CDR3 protein: CASSHLLAARGQFF
CDR3 DNA: TGTGCCAGCAGCCACCTGCTGGCCGCCCGGGGGCAGTTCTTC

V gene: TRBV27
clone size: NA
D gene: TRBD1
J gene: TRBJ1-1
CDR3 protein: CASSLGQGTAYTEAFF
CDR3 DNA: TGTGCCAGCAGTTTGGGACAGGGGACAGCCTACACTGAAGCTTTCTTT

V gene: TRBV13
clone size: NA
D gene: TRBD1
J gene: TRBJ2-2
CDR3 protein: CASSLERTGAGTGELFF
CDR3 DNA: TGTGCCAGCAGCTTAGAAAGGACAGGGGCGGGCACCGGGGAGCTGTTTTTT

V gene: TRBV5-1
clone size: NA
D gene: NA
J gene: TRBJ1-2
CDR3 protein: CASSLGTANYGYTF
CDR3 DNA: TGCGCCAGCAGCTTGGGGACAGCAAACTATGGCTACACCTTC

V gene: TRBV4-3
clone size: NA
D gene: NA
J gene: TRBJ2-3
CDR3 protein: CASSQERGRGGSTDTQYF
CDR3 DNA: TGCGCCAGCAGCCAAGAGAGGGGTAGGGGGGGGAGCACAGATACGCAGTATTTT

V gene: TRBV4-2
clone size: NA
D gene: TRBD1
J gene: TRBJ2-2
CDR3 protein: CASRTGTANTGELFF
CDR3 DNA: TGTGCCAGCAGGACCGGGACAGCGAACACCGGGGAGCTGTTTTTT

V gene: TRBV11-2
clone size: once
D gene: NA
J gene: TRBJ2-2
CDR3 protein: CASSLEREELFF
CDR3 DNA: TGTGCCAGCAGCTTAGAGCGGGAGGAGCTGTTTTTT

V gene: TRBV29-1
clone size: NA
D gene: NA
J gene: TRBJ2-1
CDR3 protein: CTAQGEDNEQFF
CDR3 DNA: TGCACCGCTCAGGGGGAGGACAATGAGCAGTTCTTC

V gene: TRBV21-1
clone size: few
D gene: NA
J gene: TRBJ1-2
CDR3 protein: CASSKVSGTGMDGYTF
CDR3 DNA: TGTGCCAGCAGCAAAGTCTCGGGGACAGGGATGGACGGCTACACCTTC

V gene: TRBV5-4
clone size: few
D gene: NA
J gene: TRBJ2-6
CDR3 protein: CASSPRQLDSGANVLTF
CDR3 DNA: TGTGCCAGCAGCCCTCGACAGCTAGACTCTGGGGCCAACGTCCTGACTTTC

V gene: TRBV19
clone size: NA
D gene: TRBD1
J gene: TRBJ1-1
CDR3 protein: CASSDRVNTEAFF
CDR3 DNA: TGTGCCAGTAGCGACAGGGTGAACACTGAAGCTTTCTTT

V gene: TRBV6-5
clone size: NA
D gene: TRBD1
J gene: TRBJ1-2
CDR3 protein: CASRGTALIYGYTF
CDR3 DNA: TGTGCCAGCAGAGGGACAGCCTTAATCTATGGCTACACCTTC

V gene: TRBV4-1
clone size: NA
D gene: TRBD2
J gene: TRBJ2-7
CDR3 protein: CASSPSGLAGEYEQYF
CDR3 DNA: TGCGCCAGCAGCCCTTCGGGACTAGCGGGGGAGTACGAGCAGTACTTC

V gene: TRBV5-5
clone size: once
D gene: TRBD1
J gene: TRBJ2-7
CDR3 protein: CASSLSWDRGLYEQYF
CDR3 DNA: TGTGCCAGCAGCTTGTCTTGGGACAGGGGTCTGTACGAGCAGTACTTC

V gene: TRBV6-5
clone size: NA
D gene: TRBD1
J gene: TRBJ1-5
CDR3 protein: CASSYGQGDQPQHF
CDR3 DNA: TGTGCCAGCAGTTACGGACAGGGGGACCAGCCCCAGCATTTT

V gene: TRBV5-1
clone size: NA
D gene: NA
J gene: TRBJ2-6
CDR3 protein: CASSLTVLTGANVLTF
CDR3 DNA: TGCGCCAGCAGCTTGACAGTCCTCACTGGGGCCAACGTCCTGACTTTC

V gene: TRBV7-2
clone size: NA
D gene: NA
J gene: TRBJ2-2
CDR3 protein: CASSLGGKTTGELFF
CDR3 DNA: TGTGCCAGCAGCTTAGGAGGCAAAACCACCGGGGAGCTGTTTTTT

V gene: TRBV5-1
clone size: NA
D gene: NA
J gene: TRBJ2-5
CDR3 protein: CASSLAPAGQETQYF
CDR3 DNA: TGCGCCAGCAGCTTGGCCCCCGCAGGCCAAGAGACCCAGTACTTC

V gene: TRBV5-6
clone size: NA
D gene: NA
J gene: TRBJ2-7
CDR3 protein: CASSQGGEQYF
CDR3 DNA: TGTGCCAGCAGCCAGGGCGGCGAGCAGTACTTC

V gene: TRBV7-6
clone size: few
D gene: NA
J gene: TRBJ2-5
CDR3 protein: CASSLGSGWETQYF
CDR3 DNA: TGTGCCAGCAGCTTAGGATCGGGTTGGGAGACCCAGTACTTC

V gene: TRBV29-1
clone size: NA
D gene: TRBD1
J gene: TRBJ2-6
CDR3 protein: CSASQGLLSGANVLTF
CDR3 DNA: TGCAGCGCTTCACAGGGGCTCCTCTCTGGGGCCAACGTCCTGACTTTC

V gene: TRBV30
clone size: NA
D gene: NA
J gene: TRBJ1-1
CDR3 protein: CAWTPRGGEILKNTEAFF
CDR3 DNA: TGTGCCTGGACACCGAGGGGAGGGGAGATCCTTAAGAACACTGAAGCTTTCTTT

V gene: TRBV5-4
clone size: NA
D gene: NA
J gene: TRBJ1-2
CDR3 protein: CASSRDDRPGYGYTF
CDR3 DNA: TGTGCCAGCAGTCGAGACGACAGGCCCGGCTATGGCTACACCTTC

V gene: TRBV7-9
clone size: NA
D gene: TRBD1
J gene: TRBJ1-6
CDR3 protein: CASSDTGGWNSPLNF
CDR3 DNA: TGTGCCAGCAGCGATACAGGGGGCTGGAATTCACCCCTCAACTTT

V gene: TRBV4-1
clone size: NA
D gene: NA
J gene: TRBJ2-7
CDR3 protein: CASSDSFEQYF
CDR3 DNA: TGCGCCAGCAGCGACAGCTTCGAGCAGTACTTC

V gene: TRBV7-2
clone size: once
D gene: NA
J gene: TRBJ1-1
CDR3 protein: CASSRTPGVGTEAFF
CDR3 DNA: TGTGCCAGCAGTCGAACGCCAGGGGTGGGCACTGAAGCTTTCTTT

V gene: TRBV6-1
clone size: NA
D gene: NA
J gene: TRBJ2-5
CDR3 protein: CASSEYWTTEETQYF
CDR3 DNA: TGTGCCAGCAGTGAATACTGGACTACCGAAGAGACCCAGTACTTC

V gene: TRBV5-4
clone size: NA
D gene: NA
J gene: TRBJ1-2
CDR3 protein: CASTPGLSAEGGYPF
CDR3 DNA: TGTGCCAGCACTCCGGGCCTGTCAGCCGAGGGTGGCTACCCCTTC

V gene: TRBV5-1
clone size: few
D gene: TRBD2
J gene: TRBJ2-7
CDR3 protein: CASSLPPLAGGFSYEQYF
CDR3 DNA: TGCGCCAGCAGCTTGCCTCCATTAGCGGGGGGATTCTCCTACGAGCAGTACTTC

V gene: TRBV10-3
clone size: NA
D gene: NA
J gene: TRBJ1-2
CDR3 protein: CAISESLQPNYGYTF
CDR3 DNA: TGTGCCATCAGTGAGTCTTTACAACCTAACTATGGCTACACCTTC